This TCR beta chain was sequenced for a study of cytomegalovirus exposure and HLA in healthy donors. Study-level background: Of approximately 400 genotyped donors, approximately 84% clustered with self-reported Caucasian donors.

Looked up from germline, CDR1 is MNHNS and CDR2 is SASEGT. There are 14 residues in the CDR3. The V and J ends lost 7 bases and 5 bases, in that order; junction bases with no gene match: 9. Use of 60 Vbeta and 13 Jbeta primers characterized the PCR. TCRdb's table, derived via immunoSEQ multiplex PCR, lists solely in-frame clones and lacks some. The sample contains about 90,000 clones, around 84% of which appear only once. V and J are TRBV6-1 and TRBJ2-3; 7 bases match TRBD1. The clonotype comes from a woman between 40 and 55 years old in good health and CMV-seropositive. The sequencing input was PBMCs. The CDR3 spells CASTPPTGQDTQYF. The DNA of the CDR3 is TGTGCCAGCACGCCACCGACAGGGCAAGATACGCAGTATTTT.